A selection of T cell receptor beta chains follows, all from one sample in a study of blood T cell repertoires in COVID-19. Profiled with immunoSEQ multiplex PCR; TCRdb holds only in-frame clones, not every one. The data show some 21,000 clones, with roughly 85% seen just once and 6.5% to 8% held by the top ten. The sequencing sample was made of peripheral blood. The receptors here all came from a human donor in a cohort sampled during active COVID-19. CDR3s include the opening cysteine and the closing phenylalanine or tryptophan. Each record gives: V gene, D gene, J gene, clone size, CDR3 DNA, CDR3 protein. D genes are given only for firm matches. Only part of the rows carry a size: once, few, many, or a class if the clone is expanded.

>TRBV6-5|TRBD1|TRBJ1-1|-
TGTGCCAGCACAGGGGGGAGCACTGAAGCTTTCTTT
CASTGGSTEAFF
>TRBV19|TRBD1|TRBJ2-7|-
TGTGCCACCCAGAGGGAGACAGGGGACACCTACGAGCAGTACTTC
CATQRETGDTYEQYF
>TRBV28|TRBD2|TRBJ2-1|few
TGTGCCAGCAGTTTGAGCGGGGCTTACAATGAGCAGTTCTTC
CASSLSGAYNEQFF
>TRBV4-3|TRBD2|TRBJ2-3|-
TGCGCCAGCAGCCAGCTTAGCGGGGGGCTCCGAGCTCGCACAGATACGCAGTATTTT
CASSQLSGGLRARTDTQYF
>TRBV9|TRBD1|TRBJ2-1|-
TGTGCCAGCAGCTCACGGACAGGGGTCCTCAATGAGCAGTTCTTC
CASSSRTGVLNEQFF
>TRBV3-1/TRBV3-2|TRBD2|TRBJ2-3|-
TGTGCCAGCAGTAGACTAGCGGGATTAGATACGCAGTATTTT
CASSRLAGLDTQYF
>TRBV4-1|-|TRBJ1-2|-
TGCGCCAGCAGCCAAGACCACAGGGCTATACTCTATGGCTACACCTTC
CASSQDHRAILYGYTF
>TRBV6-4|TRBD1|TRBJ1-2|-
TGTGCCAGCAGTGACAACGACAGGGGGAGTTATGGCTACACCTTC
CASSDNDRGSYGYTF
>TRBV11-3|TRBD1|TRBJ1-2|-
TGTGCCAGCAGCTTACAGGGACAGGGAATTGGCTACACCTTC
CASSLQGQGIGYTF
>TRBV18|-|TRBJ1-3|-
TGTGCCAGCTCACCAACAGAAAACTCTGGAAACACCATATATTTT
CASSPTENSGNTIYF
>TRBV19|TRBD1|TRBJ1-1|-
TGTGCCAGTAAACAGGGGGGCGTCGGGGGTGAAGCTTTCTTT
CASKQGGVGGEAFF
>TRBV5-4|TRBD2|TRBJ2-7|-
TGTGCCAGCAGCGCCGGGACTATTTACGAGCAGTACTTC
CASSAGTIYEQYF
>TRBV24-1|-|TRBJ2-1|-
TGTGCCACCAGTGATTTGTTCAGGGGCCACAATGAGCAGTTCTTC
CATSDLFRGHNEQFF
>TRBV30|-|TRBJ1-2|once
TGTGCCTGGAGTGCAGGGAACTATGGCTACACCTTC
CAWSAGNYGYTF
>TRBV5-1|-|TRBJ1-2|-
TGCGCCAGCAGCTTGGACGGATCTAGGGGTGGCTACACCTTC
CASSLDGSRGGYTF
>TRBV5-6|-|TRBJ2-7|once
TGTGCCAGCAGCCTAGGGGGGGTTCTCTCCTACGAGCAGTACTTC
CASSLGGVLSYEQYF
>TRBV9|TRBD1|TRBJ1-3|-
TGTGCCAGCAGCGGACAGGGCTCTGGAAACACCATATATTTT
CASSGQGSGNTIYF